The next 16 T cell receptor beta chains were all read from a single sample in a study of blood T cell repertoires in COVID-19. Clones were read by immunoSEQ multiplex PCR, and TCRdb kept only the in-frame ones, dropping some. The sample consists of around 65,000 clones, 70% to 90% of them appearing once. Sequencing was carried out using peripheral blood. Every receptor here comes from a human donor in a cohort sampled during active COVID-19.

The chain combines TRBV24-1 with TRBJ2-2; 9 nucleotides agree with TRBD2. The V gene's germline CDR1 is KGHDR and CDR2 SFDVKD. The CDR3 sequence is 15 residues long. The J segment lost 2 bases and the V segment lost 10 bases, leaving 7 bases of the junction unmatched. The CDR3: CATGREGENTGELFF. In DNA, the CDR3 is TGTGCCACGGGGCGGGAGGGCGAAAACACCGGGGAGCTGTTTTTT.

The rearrangement joins TRBV27 to TRBJ2-7; possibly TRBD2 for D (6 bases). The V gene lost 2 bases and the J gene lost 3 bases, with 11 bases spanning the gap. The length of the CDR3 is 14 residues. Looked up from germline, CDR1 is MNHEY and CDR2 is SMNVEV (reference sequence). The CDR3, as DNA: TGTGCCAGCAGTTTACTAGCGAGAGACTACGAGCAGTACTTC. It yields the protein CASSLLARDYEQYF.

This clone has only one observation. Written as DNA, the CDR3 is TGCAGTGCTAGAACTTACACTGAAGCTTTCTTT. As protein: CSARTYTEAFF. The chain combines TRBV20-1 with TRBJ1-1; D is unresolved. This CDR3 is built from 11 residues. The germline CDR1 and CDR2 sequences are DFQATT and SNEGSKA (reference sequence). V was shortened by 2 bases and J by 3 bases, with 4 bases between the two germline ends.

V gene TRBV27 combines with J gene TRBJ2-7; D is ambiguous. V gave up 0 bases and J gave up 4 bases, with 7 bases separating them. Germline V CDR1 and CDR2: MNHEY, SMNVEV (reference sequence). This CDR3 contains 13 residues. The CDR3 spells CASSLSARYEQYF. The CDR3 DNA reads as TGTGCCAGCAGTTTATCGGCCAGGTACGAGCAGTACTTC.

This rearrangement joins TRBV19 to TRBJ1-5; TRBD1 matches at 8 bases. CDR3 size: 16 residues. The germline V gene encodes CDR1 LNHDA and CDR2 SQIVND (reference sequence). Trimming cost V 7 bases and J 2 bases; bases outside gene matches: 10. CDR3 sequence reads: CASMVGQGRGNQPQHF. CDR3 coding DNA: TGTGCCAGTATGGTTGGACAGGGACGGGGCAATCAGCCCCAGCATTTT.

This clone was recorded only once. The rearrangement uses TRBV7-6 and TRBJ2-6, with 11 bases lining up with TRBD1. CDR3 size: 18 residues. With V trimmed by 4 bases and J by 0 bases, 5 bases remained unmatched. Germline V gene sequence: CDR1 SGHVS, CDR2 FNYEAQ. The CDR3 sequence is CASSSGQGVYSGANVLTF. The CDR3 DNA reads TGTGCCAGCAGCTCGGGACAGGGGGTCTACTCTGGGGCCAACGTCCTGACTTTC.

This rearrangement joins TRBV7-2 to TRBJ2-6, with D unclear. The CDR3 has 15 amino acids. The germline V gene encodes CDR1 SGHTA and CDR2 FQGNSA. Trimming cost V 6 bases and J 0 bases, with 9 bases left between them. CDR3 protein: CASRPQSSGANVLTF. CDR3 nucleotide sequence: TGTGCCAGCAGGCCACAGAGCTCTGGGGCCAACGTCCTGACTTTC. Full variable domain (remainder filled in from reference TRBV7-2 and TRBJ2-6): GAGVSQSPSNKVTEKGKDVELRCDPISGHTALYWYRQSLGQGLEFLIYFQGNSAPDKSGLPSDRFSAERTGGSVSTLTIQRTQQEDSAVYLCASRPQSSGANVLTFGAGSRLTVL.

This chain joins TRBV11-3 and TRBJ2-7; TRBD2 matches 15 bases. The germline CDR1 and CDR2 sequences are SGHNT and YENEEA. Unmatched junction bases numbered 9, after V lost 4 bases and J lost 2 bases. The CDR3 covers 18 residues. The CDR3 DNA follows: TGTGCCAGCAGCTCGGGACTAGCGGGAGGCCGAGTGGCCTACGAGCAGTACTTC. As protein: CASSSGLAGGRVAYEQYF.

This chain connects TRBV29-1 to TRBJ2-7, with TRBD1 matching over 7 bases. Losses at the gene ends were 8 bases for V and 7 bases for J; bases not matched to a gene: 11. Per the germline V gene, CDR1 is SQVTM and CDR2 is ANQGSEA. CDR3 size: 12 residues. For the CDR3, the DNA is TGCAGCATTTCACAGGGGTCTTGGGAGCAGTACTTC. This gives the protein CSISQGSWEQYF.

CDR3 amino acids: CAWSLPGQGEKLFF. In DNA form, the CDR3 reads TGTGCCTGGAGTCTTCCAGGCCAGGGTGAAAAACTGTTTTTT. The chain employs TRBV30 and TRBJ1-4; a possible D gene is TRBD1 (5 bases). CDR3 length: 14 residues. V lost 2 bases and J 7 bases, leaving 14 bases between the germline ends. CDR1 is GTSNPN, CDR2 SVGIG, per germline (reference sequence).

This chain uses TRBV7-2 with TRBJ2-1, with 10 nucleotides matching TRBD2. The V gene end was trimmed by 3 bases and the J gene end by 10 bases; junction bases not matched to a gene: 6. CDR3 length equals 14 residues. Per the germline V gene, CDR1 is SGHTA and CDR2 is FQGNSA. CDR3: CASSFPSGRNEQFF. The CDR3 coding sequence is TGTGCCAGCAGCTTTCCTAGCGGGAGAAACGAGCAGTTCTTC.

Here the CDR3 reads CASSDRGAYGYTF. DNA of the CDR3: TGTGCCAGCAGTGACAGGGGCGCTTACGGCTACACCTTC. The chain couples TRBV25-1 to TRBJ1-2, with a possible D match to TRBD1 (6 bases). V lost 3 bases, J lost 8 bases, and 13 bases lay in between. Per germline, CDR1 MGHDK and CDR2 SYGVNS. The CDR3 runs 13 residues.

The V and J genes are TRBV5-1 and TRBJ1-4, with a possible D match to TRBD1 (5 bases). Germline V gene lookup returns CDR1 SGHRS and CDR2 YFSETQ. The CDR3 has 15 residues. V lost 2 bases and J lost 3, with 11 bases in between. The CDR3 sequence: CASSFTGVPNEKLFF. CDR3 sequence (DNA): TGCGCCAGCAGCTTCACAGGAGTTCCTAATGAAAAACTGTTTTTT.

The genes are TRBV4-1 and TRBJ1-5; the D gene is possibly TRBD1 (6 bases). The germline gives CDR1 MGHRA, CDR2 YSYEKL. The CDR3 runs 14 residues. Trimming cost V 2 bases and J 9 bases, with 14 bases left between them. In nucleotides, the CDR3 is TGCGCCAGCAGCCAAAGGGACACCTTGATGCCCCAGCATTTT. Amino acids: CASSQRDTLMPQHF.

V is TRBV5-1 and J is TRBJ1-1; unclear D gene. Trimming stripped 0 bases from V and 10 bases from J, with 10 bases between. Germline V gene data show CDR1 as SGHRS and CDR2 as YFSETQ. This CDR3 contains 12 residues. CDR3 loop: CASSLGAESAFF. As DNA, the CDR3 is TGCGCCAGCAGCTTGGGGGCTGAGTCAGCTTTCTTT.

The CDR3 bases are TGTGCCAGCAGCTTAGGGAGGACTAGGGTAATCTCCTACGAGCAGTACTTC. Its translation: CASSLGRTRVISYEQYF. The chain joins TRBV7-2 to TRBJ2-7; 7 bases fit TRBD2. Germline assignment: CDR1 SGHTA and CDR2 FQGNSA. The CDR3 contains 17 residues. The junction had 9 bases not matched to a gene; V was cut back by 1 base and J by 0 bases.